This entry concerns a single TCR beta chain. The specificity of this receptor is unknown. No qualities accompany the bases; no much larger clone lies one base away. Sequencing took place on an Illumina HiSeq 1500. TCRdb reanalyzed the raw reads on its own, using fastp at Q25 for trimming and MiXCR for clone calling, and kept in-frame beta chains. Here each entry gathers all rows of one CDR3 protein and keeps the most common genes and DNA. The sample contains around 630,000 distinct CDR3 sequences, about 24% of them found a single time. The ten largest clones add up to around 7.6% of the sample. Taken from the germline V gene (reference sequence), the CDR1 and CDR2 loops are LNHNV and YYDKDF. The CDR3 measures 14 amino acids from cysteine to phenylalanine. The read is trimmed to its CDR3 DNA, 42 bases read in frame from base 1. V is cut by 2 bases and J by 4 bases, and the space between the germline ends is 11 bases.

This sample stems from a study of T cell repertoires in cytomegalovirus infection (dated by TCRdb to the late 2010s). Context from the whole study: Donor HLA type was relevant to the analysis, because carriage of CMV infection together with the matching HLA type was indicated by public TCR beta signatures.

What the study reported, not specific to this receptor: In both this cohort and an independent cohort of 350 to 400 donors, the cumulative frequency of public TCR beta family members distinguished carriers of CMV infection plus the relevant HLA type. The ex vivo response was dominated by HLA-C-restricted CMV-specific TCR beta clonotypes, which also provided the single most frequent clonotype in two of eight donors.

Rearrangement joined TRBV15 to TRBJ1-1, with the D gene too uncertain to name. What was sequenced was CD8+ T cells from PBMCs. The receptor's source is a human donor in good health (CMV status not recorded). Some clones in this sample may be carry-over from other donors' samples. The nucleotides read TGTGCCACCAGCAGACCCACCAATCTCACTGAAGCTTTCTTT. This is translated as CATSRPTNLTEAFF.